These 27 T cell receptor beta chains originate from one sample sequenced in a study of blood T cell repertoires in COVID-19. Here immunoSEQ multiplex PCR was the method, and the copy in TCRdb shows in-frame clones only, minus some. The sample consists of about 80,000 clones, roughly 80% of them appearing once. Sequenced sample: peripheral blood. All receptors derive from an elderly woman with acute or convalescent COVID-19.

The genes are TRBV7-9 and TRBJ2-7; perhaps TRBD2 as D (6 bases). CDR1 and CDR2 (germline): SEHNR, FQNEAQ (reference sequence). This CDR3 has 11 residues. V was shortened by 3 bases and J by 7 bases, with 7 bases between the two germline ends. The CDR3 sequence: CASSFGGEQYF. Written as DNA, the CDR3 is TGTGCCAGCAGCTTCGGGGGTGAGCAGTACTTC.

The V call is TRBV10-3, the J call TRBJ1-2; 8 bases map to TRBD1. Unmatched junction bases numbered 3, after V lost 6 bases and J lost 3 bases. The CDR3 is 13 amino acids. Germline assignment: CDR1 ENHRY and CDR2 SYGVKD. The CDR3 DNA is TGTGCCATCAGATCGGACAGGGACTATGGCTACACCTTC. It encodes CAIRSDRDYGYTF.

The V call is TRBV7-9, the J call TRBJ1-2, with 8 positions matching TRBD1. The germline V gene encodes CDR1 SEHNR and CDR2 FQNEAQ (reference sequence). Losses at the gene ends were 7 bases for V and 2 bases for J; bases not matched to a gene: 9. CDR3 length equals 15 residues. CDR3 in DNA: TGTGCCAGCAACCCGGCAGGGGGCTTAAACTATGGCTACACCTTC. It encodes CASNPAGGLNYGYTF. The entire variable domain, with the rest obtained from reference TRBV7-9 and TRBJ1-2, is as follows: DTGVSQNPRHKITKRGQNVTFRCDPISEHNRLYWYRQTLGQGPEFLTYFQNEAQLEKSRLLSDRFSAERPKGSFSTLEIQRTEQGDSAMYLCASNPAGGLNYGYTFGSGTRLTVV.

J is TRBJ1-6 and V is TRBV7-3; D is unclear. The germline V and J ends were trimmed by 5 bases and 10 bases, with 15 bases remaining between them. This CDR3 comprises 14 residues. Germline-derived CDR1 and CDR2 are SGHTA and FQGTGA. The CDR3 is CASSPRREGSPLHF. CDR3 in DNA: TGTGCCAGCAGCCCTCGAAGGGAGGGATCACCCCTCCACTTT.

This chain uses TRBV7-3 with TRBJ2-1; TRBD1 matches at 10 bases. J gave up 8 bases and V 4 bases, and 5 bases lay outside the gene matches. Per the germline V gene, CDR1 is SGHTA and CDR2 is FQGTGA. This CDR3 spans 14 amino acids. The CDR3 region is CASSWGDRGDEQFF. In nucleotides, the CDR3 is TGTGCCAGCAGCTGGGGGGACAGGGGCGATGAGCAGTTCTTC.

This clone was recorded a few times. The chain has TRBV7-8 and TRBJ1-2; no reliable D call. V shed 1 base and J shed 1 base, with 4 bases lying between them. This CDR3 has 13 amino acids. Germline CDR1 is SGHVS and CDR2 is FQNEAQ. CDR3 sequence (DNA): TGTGCCAGCAGCTTAGAGCTTAACTATGGCTACACCTTC. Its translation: CASSLELNYGYTF.

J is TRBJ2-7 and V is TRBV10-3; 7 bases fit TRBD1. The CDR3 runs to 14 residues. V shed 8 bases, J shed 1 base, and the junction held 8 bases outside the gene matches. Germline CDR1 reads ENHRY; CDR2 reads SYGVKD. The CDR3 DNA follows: TGTGCCATCGCCCCCCAGGGGGATTCCTACGAGCAGTACTTC. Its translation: CAIAPQGDSYEQYF.

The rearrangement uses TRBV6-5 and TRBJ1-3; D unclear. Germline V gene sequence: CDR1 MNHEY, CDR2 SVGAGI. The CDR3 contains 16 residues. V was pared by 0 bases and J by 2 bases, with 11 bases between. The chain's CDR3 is CASSYSRQNPGNTIYF. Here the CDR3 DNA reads TGTGCCAGCAGTTACTCGAGGCAGAACCCTGGAAACACCATATATTTT.

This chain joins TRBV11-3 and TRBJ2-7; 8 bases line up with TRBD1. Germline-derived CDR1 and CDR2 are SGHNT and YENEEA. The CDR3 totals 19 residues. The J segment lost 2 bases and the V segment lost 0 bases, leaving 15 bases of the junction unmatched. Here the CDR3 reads CASSLDLMDETGATYEQYF. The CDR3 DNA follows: TGTGCCAGCAGCTTAGATCTTATGGATGAGACAGGGGCCACCTACGAGCAGTACTTC.

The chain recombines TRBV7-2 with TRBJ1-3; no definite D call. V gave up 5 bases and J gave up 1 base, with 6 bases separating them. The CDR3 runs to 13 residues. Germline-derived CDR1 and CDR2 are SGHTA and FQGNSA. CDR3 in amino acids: CASSRTSGNTIYF. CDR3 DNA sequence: TGTGCCAGCAGCCGCACATCTGGAAACACCATATATTTT.

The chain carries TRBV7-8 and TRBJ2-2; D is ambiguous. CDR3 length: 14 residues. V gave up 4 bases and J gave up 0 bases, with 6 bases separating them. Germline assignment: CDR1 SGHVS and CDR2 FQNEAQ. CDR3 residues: CASSSTTNTGELFF. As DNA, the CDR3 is TGTGCCAGCAGCTCCACAACGAACACCGGGGAGCTGTTTTTT.

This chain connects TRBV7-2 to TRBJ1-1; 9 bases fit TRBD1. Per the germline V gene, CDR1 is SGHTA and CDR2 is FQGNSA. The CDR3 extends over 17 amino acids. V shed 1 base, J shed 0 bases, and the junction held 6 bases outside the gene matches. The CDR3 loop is CASSLGGTGPMNTEAFF. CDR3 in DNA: TGTGCCAGCAGCTTAGGGGGGACAGGGCCCATGAACACTGAAGCTTTCTTT.

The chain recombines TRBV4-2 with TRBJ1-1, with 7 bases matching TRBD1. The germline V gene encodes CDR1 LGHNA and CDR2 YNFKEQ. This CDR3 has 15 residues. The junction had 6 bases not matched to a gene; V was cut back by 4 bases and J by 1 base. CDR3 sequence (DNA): TGTGCCAGCAGCCCGGGAGGGGGCCCGAACACTGAAGCTTTCTTT. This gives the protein CASSPGGGPNTEAFF.

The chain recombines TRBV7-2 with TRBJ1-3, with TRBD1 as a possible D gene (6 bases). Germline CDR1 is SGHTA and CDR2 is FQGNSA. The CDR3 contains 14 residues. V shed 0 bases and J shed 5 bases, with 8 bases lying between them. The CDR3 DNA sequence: TGTGCCAGCAGCTTAGCAGGACAGCGAAACACCATATATTTT. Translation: CASSLAGQRNTIYF.

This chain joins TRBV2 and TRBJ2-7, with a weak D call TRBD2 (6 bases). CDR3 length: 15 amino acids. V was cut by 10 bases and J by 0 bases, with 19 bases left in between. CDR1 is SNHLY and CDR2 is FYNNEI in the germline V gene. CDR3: CAILGGASSSYEQYF. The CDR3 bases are TGTGCCATCCTAGGAGGGGCTTCTTCCTCCTACGAGCAGTACTTC.

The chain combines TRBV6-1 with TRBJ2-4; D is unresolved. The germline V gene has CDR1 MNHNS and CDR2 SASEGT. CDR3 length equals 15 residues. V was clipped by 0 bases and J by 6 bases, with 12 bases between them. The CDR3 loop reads CASSEAQDLRNIQYF. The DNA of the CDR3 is TGTGCCAGCAGTGAAGCCCAGGATTTGAGAAACATTCAGTACTTC.

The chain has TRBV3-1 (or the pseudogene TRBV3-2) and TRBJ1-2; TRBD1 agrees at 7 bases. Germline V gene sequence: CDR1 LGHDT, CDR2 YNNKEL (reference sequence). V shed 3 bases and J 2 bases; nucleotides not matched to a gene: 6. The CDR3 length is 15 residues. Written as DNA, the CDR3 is TGTGCCAGCAGCCAGGACAGGCCCATAAACTATGGCTACACCTTC. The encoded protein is CASSQDRPINYGYTF.

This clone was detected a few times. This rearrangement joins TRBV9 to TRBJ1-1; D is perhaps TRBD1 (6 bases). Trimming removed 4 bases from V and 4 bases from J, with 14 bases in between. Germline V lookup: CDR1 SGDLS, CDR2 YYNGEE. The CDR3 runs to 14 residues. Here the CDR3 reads CASSTAGASTEAFF. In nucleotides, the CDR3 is TGTGCCAGCAGCACCGCAGGGGCGAGCACTGAAGCTTTCTTT.

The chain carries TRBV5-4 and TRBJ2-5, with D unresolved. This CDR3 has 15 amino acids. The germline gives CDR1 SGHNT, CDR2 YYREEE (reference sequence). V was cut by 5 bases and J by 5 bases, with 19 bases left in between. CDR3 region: CASRLDLRWRETQYF. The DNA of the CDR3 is TGTGCCAGCAGACTCGACTTGAGGTGGCGGGAGACCCAGTACTTC.

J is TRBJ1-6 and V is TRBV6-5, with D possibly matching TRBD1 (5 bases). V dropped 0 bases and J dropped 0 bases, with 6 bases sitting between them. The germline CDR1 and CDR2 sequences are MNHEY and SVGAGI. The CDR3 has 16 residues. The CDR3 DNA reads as TGTGCCAGCAGTTACTCAGGGGCCTCCTATAATTCACCCCTCCACTTT. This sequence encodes CASSYSGASYNSPLHF.

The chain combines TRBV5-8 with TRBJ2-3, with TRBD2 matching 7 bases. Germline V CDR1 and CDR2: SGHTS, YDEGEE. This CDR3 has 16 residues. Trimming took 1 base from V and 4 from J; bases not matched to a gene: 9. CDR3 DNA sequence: TGTGCCAGCAGCTTGTGGGGCGGGGGAAGTGCAGATACGCAGTATTTT. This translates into CASSLWGGGSADTQYF. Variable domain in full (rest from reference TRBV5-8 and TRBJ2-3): EAGVTQSPTHLIKTRGQQATLRCSPISGHTSVYWYQQALGLGLQFLLWYDEGEERNRGNFPPRFSGRQFPNYSSELNVNALELEDSALYLCASSLWGGGSADTQYFGPGTRLTVL.

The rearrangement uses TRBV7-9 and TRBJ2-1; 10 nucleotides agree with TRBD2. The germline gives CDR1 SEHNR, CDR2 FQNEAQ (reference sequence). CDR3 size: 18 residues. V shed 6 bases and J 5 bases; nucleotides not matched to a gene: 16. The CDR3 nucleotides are TGTGCCAGCAGTTCGCGGTCCAGGCTAGCGGGGGTCCACAATGAGCAGTTCTTC. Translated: CASSSRSRLAGVHNEQFF.

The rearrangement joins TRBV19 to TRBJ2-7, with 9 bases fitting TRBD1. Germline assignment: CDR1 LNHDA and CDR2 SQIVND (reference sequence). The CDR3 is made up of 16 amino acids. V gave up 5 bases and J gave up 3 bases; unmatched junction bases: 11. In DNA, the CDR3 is TGTGCCAGTAGTTCGTCGACAGGGGGAAAATTCTACGAGCAGTACTTC. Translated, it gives CASSSSTGGKFYEQYF. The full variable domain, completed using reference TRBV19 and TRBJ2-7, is DGGITQSPKYLFRKEGQNVTLSCEQNLNHDAMYWYRQDPGQGLRLIYYSQIVNDFQKGDIAEGYSVSREKKESFPLTVTSAQKNPTAFYLCASSSSTGGKFYEQYFGPGTRLTVT.

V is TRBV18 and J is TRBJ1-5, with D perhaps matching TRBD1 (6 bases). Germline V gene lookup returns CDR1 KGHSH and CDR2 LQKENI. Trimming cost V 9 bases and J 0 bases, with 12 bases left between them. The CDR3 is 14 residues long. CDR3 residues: CAREDRYSNQPQHF. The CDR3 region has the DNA TGTGCCAGGGAAGACAGGTATAGCAATCAGCCCCAGCATTTT.

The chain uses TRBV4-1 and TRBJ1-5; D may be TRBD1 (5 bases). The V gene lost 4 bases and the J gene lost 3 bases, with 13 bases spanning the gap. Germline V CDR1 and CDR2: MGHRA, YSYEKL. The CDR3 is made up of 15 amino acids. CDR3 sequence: CASSPLQVDNQPQHF. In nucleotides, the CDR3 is TGCGCCAGCAGCCCCCTACAGGTAGACAATCAGCCCCAGCATTTT.

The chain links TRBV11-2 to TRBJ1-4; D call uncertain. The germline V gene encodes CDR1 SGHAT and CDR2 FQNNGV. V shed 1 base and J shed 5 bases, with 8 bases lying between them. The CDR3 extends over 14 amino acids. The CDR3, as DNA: TGTGCCAGCAGCTTAGGTCTGCGGAATGAAAAACTGTTTTTT. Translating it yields CASSLGLRNEKLFF.

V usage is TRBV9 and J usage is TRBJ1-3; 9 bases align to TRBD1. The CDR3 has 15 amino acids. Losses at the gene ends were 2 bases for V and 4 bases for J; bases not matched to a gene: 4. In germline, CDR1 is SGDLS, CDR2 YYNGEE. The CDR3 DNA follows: TGTGCCAGCAGCGTTGGACAGGGGACAGGAAACACCATATATTTT. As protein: CASSVGQGTGNTIYF. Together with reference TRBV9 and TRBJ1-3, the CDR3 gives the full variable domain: DSGVTQTPKHLITATGQRVTLRCSPRSGDLSVYWYQQSLDQGLQFLIQYYNGEERAKGNILERFSAQQFPDLHSELNLSSLELGDSALYFCASSVGQGTGNTIYFGEGSWLTVV.